These 21 T cell receptor beta chains share one sample of origin, sequenced in a study of T cells in women clearing cervical HPV infection (dated by TCRdb to between 2018 and 2020). The library relied on the immunoSEQ multiplex PCR assay. This immuneACCESS table, as held by TCRdb, lists in-frame sequences with V and J called but not all clones. Of the missing ones, under half trace to an unresolved V gene in checked studies; the others have no known cause. The table of this sample itemizes 25,000 to 35,000 clones. More than 8% of the sample goes to the ten largest clones. Sequences were obtained from blood buffy coat. The receptors derive from a woman aged 18-70 years with a cervical HPV16 infection that either progressed to CIN3+ or cleared (not recorded which).

In the case of this clone: The sequence runs out 3 residues before the end of the CDR3; the remainder is reconstructed from the germline J gene. The rearrangement joins TRBV5-1 to TRBJ2-5, with TRBD1 as a possible D gene (5 bases). There are 14 residues in the CDR3. Per germline, CDR1 SGHRS and CDR2 YFSETQ. This CDR3 is CASSLGGSTDTQYF. CDR3 bases read: TGCGCCAGCAGCTTGGGGGGCAGCACAGATACC. Variable domain in full (rest from reference TRBV5-1 and TRBJ2-5): KAGVTQTPRYLIKTRGQQVTLSCSPISGHRSVSWYQQTPGQGLQFLFEYFSETQRNKGNFPGRFSGRQFSNSRSEMNVSTLELGDSALYLCASSLGGSTDTQYFGPGTRLLVL.

With respect to this clone: The read ends 3 residues before the CDR3 terminus; that terminus is restored from the germline J gene. The rearrangement uses TRBV6-2 or TRBV6-3 and TRBJ2-7; D is perhaps TRBD1 (6 bases). Germline-derived CDR1 and CDR2 are MNHEY and SVGEGT. CDR3 length equals 14 residues. V was cut by 6 bases and J by 3 bases, with 15 bases left in between. The CDR3 DNA, read in part, is TGTGCCAGCAGAACAGGGTTCTTAGGCTACGAG. Its protein is CASRTGFLGYE. The whole CDR3 protein is CASRTGFLGYEQYF.

Note on this clone: The read ends 3 residues shy of where the CDR3 ends; the end is completed using the germline J gene. The chain recombines TRBV2 with TRBJ1-5, with TRBD1 as a possible D gene (6 bases). CDR3 length equals 14 residues. The ends were cut back, 6 bases at V and 3 bases at J, with 12 bases in the middle. Germline CDR1 is SNHLY and CDR2 is FYNNEI. The chain's CDR3 is CASSDTGINQPQHF. CDR3 DNA, as far as it was read: TGTGCCAGCAGCGATACAGGGATCAATCAGCCC. Complete variable domain (other parts from reference TRBV2 and TRBJ1-5): EPEVTQTPSHQVTQMGQEVILRCVPISNHLYFYWYRQILGQKVEFLVSFYNNEISEKSEIFDDQFSVERPDGSNFTLKIRSTKLEDSAMYFCASSDTGINQPQHFGDGTRLSIL.

Note on this clone: The read stops 3 residues short of the end of the CDR3; the missing end is completed from the germline J gene. The chain combines TRBV6-1 with TRBJ2-1, with D maybe TRBD1 (6 bases). Trimming removed 3 bases at V and 9 bases at J, with 15 bases between. The CDR3 consists of 14 residues. Germline-derived CDR1 and CDR2 are MNHNS and SASEGT. The chain's CDR3 is CASSESSGASEQFF. The DNA read from the CDR3 is TGTGCCAGCAGTGAGTCGTCAGGGGCCAGTGAG.

The chain's CDR3 is CASSPGGAPNYGYTF. The sequenced CDR3 bases are TGTGCCAGCTCACCAGGGGGGGCTCCTAACTATGGC. J is TRBJ1-2 and V is TRBV18; D might be TRBD1 (6 bases). The read ends 3 residues shy of where the CDR3 ends; the end is completed using the germline J gene. The CDR3 consists of 15 residues. Germline CDR1 KGHSH, CDR2 LQKENI. Trimming took 2 bases from V and 0 from J, leaving 10 bases between them.

Note on this clone: The CDR3 end is not reached by the read, which stops 3 residues before it; the germline J gene fills it in. The rearrangement uses TRBV5-1 and TRBJ2-7, with 12 bases matching TRBD1. The V and J ends lost 3 bases and 6 bases, in that order; junction bases with no gene match: 7. Germline V gene data show CDR1 as SGHRS and CDR2 as YFSETQ. This CDR3 has 15 residues. The part of the CDR3 DNA that was read is TGCGCCAGCAGCTCATCGGGACAGGGGGCGTCCGAG. Translating gives CASSSSGQGASE. In full, the CDR3 is CASSSSGQGASEQYF.

As concerns this clone: The CDR3 end falls 3 residues outside the read, so it is completed with the germline J gene. The rearrangement links TRBV14 to TRBJ1-2; D ambiguous. The V and J ends lost 0 bases and 5 bases respectively, with 13 bases between them. Germline lookup yields CDR1 SGHDN and CDR2 FVKESK. The CDR3 spans 15 residues. The CDR3: CASSQDLASGYGYTF. The sequenced CDR3 bases are TGTGCCAGCAGCCAAGATTTAGCGTCTGGGTATGGC.

As to this clone: The read terminates 3 residues before the CDR3 end, so the remaining end is supplied by the germline J gene. The V gene is TRBV20-1, the J gene TRBJ2-5; D not resolved. V gave up 7 bases and J gave up 3 bases, with 12 bases separating them. In germline, CDR1 is DFQATT, CDR2 SNEGSKA (reference sequence). The CDR3 covers 12 residues. The CDR3 reads CSVTRVKETQYF. The sequenced CDR3 bases are TGCAGTGTTACAAGGGTAAAAGAGACC.

As to this clone: The read terminates 3 residues before the CDR3 end, so the remaining end is supplied by the germline J gene. The chain uses TRBV12-3 or TRBV12-4 and TRBJ2-3; TRBD1 matches at 8 bases. Trimming removed 5 bases from V and 3 bases from J; junction bases left unmatched: 7. CDR3 length: 15 residues. The sequenced CDR3 bases are TGTGCCAGCAGTCACACAGGGGGTGGTACAGATACG. Encoded protein: CASSHTGGGTDT. The entire CDR3 protein is CASSHTGGGTDTQYF.

Of note for this clone: The observed sequence ends 3 residues before the CDR3 terminus, with the missing tail filled in from the germline J gene. The chain employs TRBV2 and TRBJ1-2, with a weak D call TRBD1 (5 bases). The CDR3 runs 10 residues. Germline CDR1 SNHLY, CDR2 FYNNEI. CDR3 bases read: TGTGCCAGCGGGGCAGATACC. Amino acid sequence: CASGADT. In full, the CDR3 is CASGADTYTF.

Of note for this clone: The read is 3 residues too short to cover the CDR3 end, so that end is filled in from the germline J gene. The V call is TRBV6-1, the J call TRBJ1-2; D may be TRBD1 (5 bases). Germline loops: CDR1 MNHNS, CDR2 SASEGT. This CDR3 is 14 amino acids long. With 1 base removed from V and 6 bases from J, the gap between germline ends came to 12 bases. Here the CDR3 reads CASSEVQGLDGYTF. The part of the CDR3 DNA that was read is TGTGCCAGCAGTGAAGTGCAGGGTTTGGATGGC.

As to this clone: Germline is not matched at one junction end, which may reflect a read error. The read ends 3 residues before the CDR3 terminus; that terminus is restored from the germline J gene. The chain has TRBV7-9 and TRBJ2-4; D may be TRBD1 (6 bases). The CDR3 runs to 14 residues. CDR1 and CDR2 from the germline V gene are SEHNR and FQNEAQ (reference sequence). The sequenced part of the CDR3 DNA is TGTGCCGGCAGCCGACAGGTCCAGCAAGAGACT. Residues: CAGSRQVQQET. The entire CDR3 protein reads CAGSRQVQQETQYF. Looking up the rest from reference TRBV7-9 and TRBJ2-4 gives the full variable domain: DTGVSQNPRHKITKRGQNVTFRCDPISEHNRLYWYRQTLGQGPEFLTYFQNEAQLEKSRLLSDRFSAERPKGSFSTLEIQRTEQGDSAMYLCAGSRQVQQETQYFGAGTRLSVL.

Regarding this clone: The CDR3 extends 3 residues past the end of the read, so its final part is completed from the germline J gene. The genes are TRBV7-7 and TRBJ2-3; 7 bases are a match to TRBD2. Germline V gene lookup returns CDR1 SSHAT and CDR2 FNYEAQ (reference sequence). This CDR3 has 14 amino acids. CDR3 loop: CASSPLASGETQYF. Incomplete CDR3 DNA: TGTGCCAGCAGCCCCTTGGCTAGCGGCGAGACG.

A word on this clone: The observed sequence ends 3 residues before the CDR3 terminus, with the missing tail filled in from the germline J gene. The genes are TRBV30 and TRBJ1-2; no definite D call. The germline V gene has CDR1 GTSNPN and CDR2 SVGIG (reference sequence). The CDR3 runs 14 residues. The chain's CDR3 is CAWSVSLAGDTYTF. The covered CDR3 bases are TGTGCCTGGAGTGTGTCGTTAGCGGGAGATACC.

Regarding this clone: Read data end 3 residues before the CDR3 end; the end is taken from the germline J gene. The chain couples TRBV7-2 to TRBJ1-2; TRBD1 might be the D (6 bases). The V and J ends lost 6 bases and 7 bases respectively, with 18 bases between them. CDR3 size: 14 residues. Germline values: CDR1 SGHTA, CDR2 FQGNSA. Partial CDR3 DNA: TGTGCCAGCAGGGTCAAGGGGACACGGGGTGGC. Translated: CASRVKGTRGG. The whole CDR3 sequence is CASRVKGTRGGYTF.

As concerns this clone: The observed sequence ends 3 residues before the CDR3 terminus, with the missing tail filled in from the germline J gene. The J gene is TRBJ2-5, the V gene TRBV28; 7 bases are shared with TRBD1. After removal of 5 bases from V and 1 base from J, the junction contained 7 bases not matched to a gene. Germline lookup yields CDR1 MDHEN and CDR2 SYDVKM. This CDR3 has 15 amino acids. The CDR3 bases that were read are TGTGCCAGCAGTCAAGATCGGGACAGCCAAGAGACC. The encoded protein is CASSQDRDSQET. The whole CDR3 reads CASSQDRDSQETQYF. Supplemented by reference TRBV28 and TRBJ2-5, the full variable domain reads DVKVTQSSRYLVKRTGEKVFLECVQDMDHENMFWYRQDPGLGLRLIYFSYDVKMKEKGDIPEGYSVSREKKERFSLILESASTNQTSMYLCASSQDRDSQETQYFGPGTRLLVL.

Concerning this clone: The read falls 3 residues short of the CDR3 end, and the missing part is taken from the germline J gene. The V call is TRBV2, the J call TRBJ1-5, with D tentatively TRBD1 (5 bases). CDR1 and CDR2 from the germline V gene are SNHLY and FYNNEI. The V gene lost 1 base and the J gene lost 6 bases, with 13 bases spanning the gap. The CDR3 runs 15 residues. The part of the CDR3 DNA that was read is TGTGCCAGCAGTGAAGATGGAGGCAGGGCTCAGCCC. Its translation is CASSEDGGRAQP. The full-length CDR3 reads as CASSEDGGRAQPQHF.

As for this clone: The read finishes 3 residues shy of the CDR3 end, and the germline J gene is used to complete it. The chain couples TRBV20-1 to TRBJ1-4, with 8 nucleotides matching TRBD1. V lost 5 bases, J lost 7 bases, and 9 bases stayed unmatched. The germline gives CDR1 DFQATT, CDR2 SNEGSKA (reference sequence). The CDR3 extends over 14 amino acids. The CDR3 reads CSASATGVAEKLFF. The covered CDR3 bases are TGCAGTGCTTCAGCGACAGGGGTGGCTGAAAAA.

About this clone: Sequencing ends 3 residues short of the CDR3 end; the germline J gene provides the rest. The chain links TRBV12-3 or TRBV12-4 to TRBJ2-2, with 7 bases that match TRBD2. The CDR3 is 16 residues long. V trimming: 3 bases; J trimming: 7 bases; junction bases outside the gene matches: 11. The chain's CDR3 is CASSFPWGGEIGELFF. The DNA read from the CDR3 is TGTGCCAGCAGTTTTCCGTGGGGGGGAGAGATCGGGGAG.

CDR3 DNA (partial): TGCAGTGCTAGCTCGACAGGAGAGGATCAGCCC. As protein: CSASSTGEDQP. In full, the CDR3 reads CSASSTGEDQPQHF. V usage is TRBV20-1 and J usage is TRBJ1-5; D might be TRBD1 (6 bases). The CDR3 end is not reached by the read, which stops 3 residues before it; the germline J gene fills it in. The CDR3 contains 14 residues. V was pared by 3 bases and J by 5 bases, with 14 bases between. CDR1 is DFQATT, CDR2 SNEGSKA, per germline (reference sequence).

Remarks on this clone: The missing CDR3 end, 3 residues past where the read stops, is filled in from the germline J gene. This chain connects TRBV18 to TRBJ2-7; 7 positions agree with TRBD1. The CDR3 has 15 residues. The V and J ends lost 1 base and 3 bases, in that order; junction bases with no gene match: 6. CDR1 KGHSH and CDR2 LQKENI come from the germline V gene. CDR3 DNA (partial): TGTGCCAGCTCACCACGAGCAGGACAGGACTACGAG. Translation gives CASSPRAGQDYE. The CDR3, in full, reads CASSPRAGQDYEQYF.